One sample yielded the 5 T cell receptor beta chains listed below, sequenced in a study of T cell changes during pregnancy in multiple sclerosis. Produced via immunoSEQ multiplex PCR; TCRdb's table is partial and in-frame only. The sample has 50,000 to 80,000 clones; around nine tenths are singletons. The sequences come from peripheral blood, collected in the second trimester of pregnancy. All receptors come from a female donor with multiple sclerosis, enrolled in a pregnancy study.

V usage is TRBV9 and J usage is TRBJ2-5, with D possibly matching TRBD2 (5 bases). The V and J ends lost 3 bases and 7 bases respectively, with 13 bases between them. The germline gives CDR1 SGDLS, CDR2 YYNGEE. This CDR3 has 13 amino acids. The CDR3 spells CASSEPPEGTQYF. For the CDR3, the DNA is TGTGCCAGCAGCGAACCCCCAGAGGGGACCCAGTACTTC.

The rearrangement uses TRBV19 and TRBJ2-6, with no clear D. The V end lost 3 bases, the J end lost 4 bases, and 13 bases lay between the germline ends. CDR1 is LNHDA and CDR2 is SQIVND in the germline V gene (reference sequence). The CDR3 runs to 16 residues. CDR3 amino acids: CASSIGSARGANVLTF. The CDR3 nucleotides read TGTGCCAGTAGTATCGGGTCGGCTCGCGGGGCCAACGTCCTGACTTTC.

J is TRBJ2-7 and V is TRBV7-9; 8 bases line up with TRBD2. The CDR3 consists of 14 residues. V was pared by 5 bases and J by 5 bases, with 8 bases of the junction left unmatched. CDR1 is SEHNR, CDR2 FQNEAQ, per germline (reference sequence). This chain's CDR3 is CASSPKNGGDEQYF. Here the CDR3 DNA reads TGTGCCAGCAGCCCTAAAAACGGGGGGGACGAGCAGTACTTC.

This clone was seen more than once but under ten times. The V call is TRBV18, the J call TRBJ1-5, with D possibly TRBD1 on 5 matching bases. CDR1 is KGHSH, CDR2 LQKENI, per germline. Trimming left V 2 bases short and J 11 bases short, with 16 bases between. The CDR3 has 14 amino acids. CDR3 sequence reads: CASSPEWGEWAQHF. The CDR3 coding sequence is TGTGCCAGCTCACCAGAGTGGGGGGAGTGGGCCCAGCATTTT.

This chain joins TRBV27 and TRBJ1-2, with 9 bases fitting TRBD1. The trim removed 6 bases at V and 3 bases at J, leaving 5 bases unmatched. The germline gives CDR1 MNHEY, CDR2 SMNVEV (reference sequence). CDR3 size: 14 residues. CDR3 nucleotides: TGTGCCAGCAGACAACAGGGGGCTTACTATGGCTACACCTTC. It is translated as CASRQQGAYYGYTF.